The sequence of this T cell receptor beta chain was determined in a study of blood T cells in healthy people across ages. The use of a sample-barcoded 5' primer and a J-beta primer mix characterized a second PCR of roughly 6 to 12 cycles. MiXCR was run by TCRdb on the 5' RACE reads, yielding one entry per CDR3 protein. The sample comprises more than 900,000 distinct CDR3 sequences, almost 30% of which are singletons, and 10% to 13% rests with the top ten. V was trimmed by 3 bases and J by 2 bases, leaving 11 bases between them. The CDR3 consists of 15 residues. Germline V lookup: CDR1 KGHSH, CDR2 LQKENI. The sample was also reused in another study, on T cells of mothers and their children. That study adds: Per mother, over 8 million TCR beta CDR3 reads were obtained; per child, roughly 2.8 million.

The V call is TRBV18, the J call TRBJ1-5; no reliable D call. The material sequenced was blood. This receptor was taken from a woman aged 40 to 50 in good health. The CDR3 region is CASSPTPRGNQPQHF. CDR3 DNA: TGTGCCAGCTCACCGACACCTCGCGGCAATCAGCCCCAGCATTTT. Together with reference TRBV18 and TRBJ1-5, the CDR3 gives the full variable domain: NAGVMQNPRHLVRRRGQEARLRCSPMKGHSHVYWYRQLPEEGLKFMVYLQKENIIDESGMPKERFSAEFPKEGPSILRIQQVVRGDSAAYFCASSPTPRGNQPQHFGDGTRLSIL.